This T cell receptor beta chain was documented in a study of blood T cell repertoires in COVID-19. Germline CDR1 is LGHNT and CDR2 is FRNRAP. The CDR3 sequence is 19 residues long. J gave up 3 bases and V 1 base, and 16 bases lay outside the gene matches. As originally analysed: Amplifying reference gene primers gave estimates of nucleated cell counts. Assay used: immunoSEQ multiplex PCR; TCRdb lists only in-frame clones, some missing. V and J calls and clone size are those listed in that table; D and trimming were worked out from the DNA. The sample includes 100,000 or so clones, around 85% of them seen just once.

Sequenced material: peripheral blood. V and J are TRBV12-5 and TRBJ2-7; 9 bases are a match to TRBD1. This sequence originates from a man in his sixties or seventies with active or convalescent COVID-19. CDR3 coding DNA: TGTGCTAGTGGTTTGGCACAGGGGGCGCAGGTGGCGGGATTCTACGAGCAGTACTTC. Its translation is CASGLAQGAQVAGFYEQYF. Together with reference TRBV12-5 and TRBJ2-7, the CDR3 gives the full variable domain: DARVTQTPRHKVTEMGQEVTMRCQPILGHNTVFWYRQTMMQGLELLAYFRNRAPLDDSGMPKDRFSAEMPDATLATLKIQPSEPRDSAVYFCASGLAQGAQVAGFYEQYFGPGTRLTVT.